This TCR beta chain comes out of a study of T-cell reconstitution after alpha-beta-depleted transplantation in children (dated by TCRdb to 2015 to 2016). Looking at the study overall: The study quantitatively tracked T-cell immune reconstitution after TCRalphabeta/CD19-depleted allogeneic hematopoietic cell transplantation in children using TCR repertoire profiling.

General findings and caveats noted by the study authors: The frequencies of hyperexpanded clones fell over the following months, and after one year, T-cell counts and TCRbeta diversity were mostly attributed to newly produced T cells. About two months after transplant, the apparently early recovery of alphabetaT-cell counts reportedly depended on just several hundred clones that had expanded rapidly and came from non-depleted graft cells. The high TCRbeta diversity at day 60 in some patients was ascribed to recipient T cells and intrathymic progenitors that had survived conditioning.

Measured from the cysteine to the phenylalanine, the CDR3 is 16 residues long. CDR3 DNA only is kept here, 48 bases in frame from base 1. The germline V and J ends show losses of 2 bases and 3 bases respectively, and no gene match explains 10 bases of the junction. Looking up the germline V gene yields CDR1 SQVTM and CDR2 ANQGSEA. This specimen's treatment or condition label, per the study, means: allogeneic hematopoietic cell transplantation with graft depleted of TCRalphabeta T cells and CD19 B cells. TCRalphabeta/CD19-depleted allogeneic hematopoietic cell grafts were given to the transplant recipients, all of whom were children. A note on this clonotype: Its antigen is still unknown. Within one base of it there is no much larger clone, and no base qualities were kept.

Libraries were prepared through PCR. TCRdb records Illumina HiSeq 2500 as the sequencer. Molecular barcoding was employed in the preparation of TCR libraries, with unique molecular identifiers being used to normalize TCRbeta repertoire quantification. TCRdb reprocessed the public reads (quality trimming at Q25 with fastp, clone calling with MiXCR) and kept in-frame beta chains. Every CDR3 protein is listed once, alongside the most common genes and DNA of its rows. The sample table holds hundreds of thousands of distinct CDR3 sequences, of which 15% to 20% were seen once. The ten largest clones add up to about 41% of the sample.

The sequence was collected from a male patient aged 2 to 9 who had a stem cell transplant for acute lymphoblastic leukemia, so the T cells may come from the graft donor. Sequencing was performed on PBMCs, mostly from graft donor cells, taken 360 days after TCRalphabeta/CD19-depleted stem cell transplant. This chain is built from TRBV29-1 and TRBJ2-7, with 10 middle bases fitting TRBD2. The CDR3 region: CSVEWGEAGGLYEQYF. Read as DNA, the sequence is TGCAGCGTTGAATGGGGGGAAGCGGGAGGGCTCTACGAGCAGTACTTC.